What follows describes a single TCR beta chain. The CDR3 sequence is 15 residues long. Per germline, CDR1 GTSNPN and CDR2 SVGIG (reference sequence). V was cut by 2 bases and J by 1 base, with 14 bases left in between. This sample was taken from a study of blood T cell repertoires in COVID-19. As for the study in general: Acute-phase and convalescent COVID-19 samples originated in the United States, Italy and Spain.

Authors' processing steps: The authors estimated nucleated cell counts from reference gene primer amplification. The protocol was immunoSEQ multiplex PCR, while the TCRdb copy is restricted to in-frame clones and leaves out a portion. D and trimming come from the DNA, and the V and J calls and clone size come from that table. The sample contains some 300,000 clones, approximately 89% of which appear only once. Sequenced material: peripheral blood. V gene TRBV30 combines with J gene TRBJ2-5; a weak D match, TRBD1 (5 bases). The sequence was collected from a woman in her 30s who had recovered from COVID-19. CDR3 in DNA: TGTGCCTGGAGTTCGGGCAGGGCGGCCCAAGAGACCCAGTACTTC. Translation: CAWSSGRAAQETQYF.